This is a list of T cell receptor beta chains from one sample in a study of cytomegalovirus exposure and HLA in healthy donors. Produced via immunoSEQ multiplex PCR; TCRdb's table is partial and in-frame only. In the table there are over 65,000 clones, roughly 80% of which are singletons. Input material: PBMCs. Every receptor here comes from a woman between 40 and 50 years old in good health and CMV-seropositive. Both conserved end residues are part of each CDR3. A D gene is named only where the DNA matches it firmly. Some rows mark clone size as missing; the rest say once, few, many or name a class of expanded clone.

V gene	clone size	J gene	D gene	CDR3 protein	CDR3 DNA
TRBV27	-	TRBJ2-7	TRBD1	CASSSPGQGFYEQYF	TGTGCCAGCAGTTCACCGGGACAGGGATTCTACGAGCAGTACTTC
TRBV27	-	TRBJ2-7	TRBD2	CASSPLMGPGLAGGSSYEQYF	TGTGCCAGCAGTCCCCTAATGGGCCCTGGACTAGCGGGAGGGTCATCCTACGAGCAGTACTTC
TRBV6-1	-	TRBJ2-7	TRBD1	CASSDGDSAYEQYF	TGTGCCAGCAGCGATGGGGACAGCGCCTACGAGCAGTACTTC
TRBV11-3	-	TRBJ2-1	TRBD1	CASSSQGGNEQFF	TGTGCCAGCAGCTCACAGGGGGGCAATGAGCAGTTCTTC
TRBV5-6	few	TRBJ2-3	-	CASSFDRGNTDTQYF	TGTGCCAGCAGTTTTGATAGGGGGAACACAGATACGCAGTATTTT
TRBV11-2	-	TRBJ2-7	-	CASSLSGEQYF	TGTGCCAGCAGCCTCTCCGGCGAGCAGTACTTC
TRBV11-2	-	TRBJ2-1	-	CASSFRQGHNEQFF	TGTGCCAGCAGCTTCCGGCAGGGCCACAATGAGCAGTTCTTC
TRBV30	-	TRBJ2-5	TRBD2	CAWSVAGGPQETQYF	TGTGCCTGGAGTGTAGCGGGAGGGCCCCAAGAGACCCAGTACTTC
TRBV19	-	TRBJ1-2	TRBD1	CASSMGQNYGYTF	TGTGCCAGTAGTATGGGACAGAACTATGGCTACACCTTC
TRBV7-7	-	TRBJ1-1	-	CASSSGMNTEAFF	TGTGCTAGCAGCTCCGGGATGAACACTGAAGCTTTCTTT
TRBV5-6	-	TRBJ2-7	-	CASSTRQALPYEQYF	TGTGCCAGCAGCACACGACAGGCCCTACCCTACGAGCAGTACTTC
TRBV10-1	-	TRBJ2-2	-	CASTPGGLGTGELFF	TGCGCCAGCACCCCGGGTGGACTTGGGACCGGGGAGCTGTTTTTT
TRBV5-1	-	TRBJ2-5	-	CASSSSNEETQYF	TGCGCCAGCAGCTCGAGCAATGAAGAGACCCAGTACTTC